This is a list of T cell receptor beta chains from one sample in a study of blood T cell repertoires in COVID-19. Profiling relied on immunoSEQ multiplex PCR, and the TCRdb table lists in-frame clones only, not all of them. The sample shows more than 250,000 clones, around 83% of them seen only once. The sequencing input was peripheral blood. All receptors come from a woman aged 45-60 years with acute or convalescent COVID-19. Each CDR3 is given with its conserved first and last residue.

V: TRBV2
length: 15
J: TRBJ1-6
CDR3: CASTEAAPYNSPLHF

V: TRBV5-4
length: 18
J: TRBJ2-1
CDR3: CASRRASGSASSYNEQFF

V: TRBV3-1/TRBV3-2
length: 14
J: TRBJ1-4
CDR3: CATQARVANEKLFF

V: TRBV24-1
length: 15
J: TRBJ1-1
CDR3: CATSDPRTENTEAFF

V: TRBV7-2
length: 15
J: TRBJ1-1
CDR3: CASSSPTGLNTEAFF

V: TRBV9
length: 15
J: TRBJ1-4
CDR3: CASSDGQGANEKLFF

V: TRBV18
length: 14
J: TRBJ2-2
CDR3: CASHRDRGDLVLFF

V: TRBV6-2/TRBV6-3
length: 13
J: TRBJ1-2
CDR3: CASSYRQGDGYTF

V: TRBV10-3
length: 16
J: TRBJ2-1
CDR3: CAISARGLAGNNEQFF

V: TRBV7-2
length: 14
J: TRBJ2-3
CDR3: CASSLTTGIDTQYF

V: TRBV18
length: 20
J: TRBJ2-2
CDR3: CASSPDIAGGPGRVTGELFF

V: TRBV2
length: 13
J: TRBJ1-1
CDR3: CASHQTGNTEAFF

V: TRBV4-1
length: 18
J: TRBJ1-6
CDR3: CASSQDNVPGVPSSPLHF

V: TRBV18
length: 15
J: TRBJ2-1
CDR3: CASSPLAGIYNEQFF

V: TRBV25-1
length: 14
J: TRBJ1-1
CDR3: CASTDSRSNTEAFF

V: TRBV7-9
length: 16
J: TRBJ2-2
CDR3: CASSSGTGAYTGELFF

V: TRBV11-3
length: 14
J: TRBJ1-1
CDR3: CASSVRDRNTEAFF

V: TRBV3-1/TRBV3-2
length: 13
J: TRBJ1-2
CDR3: CASSQAGGGGYTF

V: TRBV5-4
length: 14
J: TRBJ1-1
CDR3: CASNPPGGAEEAFF

V: TRBV2
length: 12
J: TRBJ2-1
CDR3: CASRAGYNEQFF

V: TRBV6-2/TRBV6-3
length: 17
J: TRBJ2-5
CDR3: CASSSQRGSDFQETQYF

V: TRBV7-2
length: 17
J: TRBJ1-4
CDR3: CASSPGQGGATNEKLFF

V: TRBV27
length: 14
J: TRBJ2-5
CDR3: CASSLRWGGETQYF

V: TRBV5-1
length: 15
J: TRBJ2-7
CDR3: CASSLSLAGSGEQYF

V: TRBV4-1
length: 14
J: TRBJ1-1
CDR3: CASTSPTRNTEAFF

V: TRBV30
length: 13
J: TRBJ1-2
CDR3: CAWRRQGARGYTF

V: TRBV5-1
length: 13
J: TRBJ2-1
CDR3: CASSFGQGNEQFF

V: TRBV24-1
length: 15
J: TRBJ2-1
CDR3: CATSTTSGGLNEQFF

V: TRBV7-3
length: 16
J: TRBJ2-1
CDR3: CASSLKRGSVYNEQFF

V: TRBV6-6
length: 15
J: TRBJ2-4
CDR3: CASSYPEQGENIQYF

V: TRBV11-2
length: 15
J: TRBJ1-6
CDR3: CASSLDISVNSPLHF

V: TRBV29-1
length: 14
J: TRBJ2-1
CDR3: CSVEASGRAFEQFF

V: TRBV5-1
length: 15
J: TRBJ1-1
CDR3: CASSFWGGDNTEAFF

V: TRBV15
length: 16
J: TRBJ2-1
CDR3: CATSRVVSGGYNEQFF

V: TRBV18
length: 14
J: TRBJ2-1
CDR3: CASSPVGTYNEQFF

V: TRBV27
length: 14
J: TRBJ2-1
CDR3: CASGDTRSYNEQFF

V: TRBV7-3
length: 15
J: TRBJ1-1
CDR3: CASSLTAEGGTEAFF

V: TRBV30
length: 14
J: TRBJ1-2
CDR3: CAWTLDGTGDGYTF

V: TRBV5-1
length: 14
J: TRBJ1-1
CDR3: CASSSGQSGTEAFF

V: TRBV5-6
length: 13
J: TRBJ1-5
CDR3: CASSYDRNQPQHF

V: TRBV6-1
length: 16
J: TRBJ1-2
CDR3: CASSEAGQGWNYGYTF

V: TRBV7-2
length: 13
J: TRBJ2-1
CDR3: CASSLARYNEQFF

V: TRBV29-1
length: 13
J: TRBJ1-3
CDR3: CSVIGLAGNTIYF

V: TRBV5-4
length: 16
J: TRBJ1-4
CDR3: CASSLADRDRAGKLFF

V: TRBV30
length: 13
J: TRBJ1-4
CDR3: CAWSRDRDSKLFF

V: TRBV6-5
length: 15
J: TRBJ2-3
CDR3: CASSYSTGSTDTQYF

V: TRBV27
length: 16
J: TRBJ1-4
CDR3: CASSSPGGSTNEKLFF

V: TRBV2
length: 15
J: TRBJ1-6
CDR3: CASSGGSGGNSPLHF

V: TRBV12-5
length: 16
J: TRBJ1-3
CDR3: CASSQGGYFSGNTIYF

V: TRBV7-2
length: 14
J: TRBJ1-4
CDR3: CASSLRRTNEKLFF

V: TRBV10-3
length: 13
J: TRBJ2-1
CDR3: CAIRREGHNEQFF

V: TRBV6-2/TRBV6-3
length: 14
J: TRBJ1-5
CDR3: CASSSQGIGQPQHF

V: TRBV6-4
length: 15
J: TRBJ1-3
CDR3: CASRRDTNSGNTIYF

V: TRBV27
length: 17
J: TRBJ2-1
CDR3: CASSLAGGTGVYNEQFF

V: TRBV29-1
length: 11
J: TRBJ2-7
CDR3: CSVQGDHEQYF

V: TRBV5-6
length: 14
J: TRBJ1-6
CDR3: CASSQTGRVSPLHF

V: TRBV5-4
length: 15
J: TRBJ2-5
CDR3: CASSSYTVLQETQYF

V: TRBV11-2
length: 14
J: TRBJ1-1
CDR3: CASSWGSGNTEAFF

V: TRBV6-2/TRBV6-3
length: 15
J: TRBJ1-5
CDR3: CASSYGRLGNQPQHF

V: TRBV5-1
length: 16
J: TRBJ2-5
CDR3: CASSSGTSGGLETQYF